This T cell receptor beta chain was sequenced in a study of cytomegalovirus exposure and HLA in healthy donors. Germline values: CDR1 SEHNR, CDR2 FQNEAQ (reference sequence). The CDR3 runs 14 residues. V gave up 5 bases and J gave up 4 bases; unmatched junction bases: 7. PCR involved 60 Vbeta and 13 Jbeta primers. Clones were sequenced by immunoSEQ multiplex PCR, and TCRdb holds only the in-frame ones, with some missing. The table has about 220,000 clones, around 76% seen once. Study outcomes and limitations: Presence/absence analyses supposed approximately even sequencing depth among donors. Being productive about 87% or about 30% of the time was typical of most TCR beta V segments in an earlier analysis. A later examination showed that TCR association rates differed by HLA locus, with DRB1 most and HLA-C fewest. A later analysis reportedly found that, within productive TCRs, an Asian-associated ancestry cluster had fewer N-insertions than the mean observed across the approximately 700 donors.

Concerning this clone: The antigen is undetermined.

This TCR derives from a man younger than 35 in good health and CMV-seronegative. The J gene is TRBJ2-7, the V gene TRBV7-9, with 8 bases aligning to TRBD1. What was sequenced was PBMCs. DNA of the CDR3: TGTGCCAGCAGCCCGCTGCAGGGGGCTTACGAGCAGTACTTC. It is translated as CASSPLQGAYEQYF.